This T cell receptor (beta chain) was recovered during a study of T cells in Graves' hyperthyroidism and ophthalmopathy. Whole-study results and caveats: In validation, the model predicted ophthalmopathy. These predictions came a median roughly 7.1 months before onset.

Deletions cut 6 bases from V and 2 bases from J, with 14 bases between. Germline V gene sequence: CDR1 MDHEN, CDR2 SYDVKM. This CDR3 has 14 residues. This clonotype was seen many times. Its target is unknown. Authors of the study amplified TCR beta CDR3 regions from RNA transcripts. TCR CDR3 underwent first-round RT-PCR with the HTBI primer set. TCRdb recomputed calls from the multiplex PCR reads with MiXCR, one row per CDR3 protein. Among more than 600,000 distinct CDR3 sequences listed, roughly 15% were seen once. The sample consisted of blood. The TCR comes from a man between 18 and 35 years old with Graves' hyperthyroidism. This sequence joins TRBV28 and TRBJ2-7; D is perhaps TRBD2 (6 bases). The CDR3 nucleotides are TGTGCCAGCAGCCCGGGGGATTGGGCCTACGAGCAGTACTTC. This gives the protein CASSPGDWAYEQYF.